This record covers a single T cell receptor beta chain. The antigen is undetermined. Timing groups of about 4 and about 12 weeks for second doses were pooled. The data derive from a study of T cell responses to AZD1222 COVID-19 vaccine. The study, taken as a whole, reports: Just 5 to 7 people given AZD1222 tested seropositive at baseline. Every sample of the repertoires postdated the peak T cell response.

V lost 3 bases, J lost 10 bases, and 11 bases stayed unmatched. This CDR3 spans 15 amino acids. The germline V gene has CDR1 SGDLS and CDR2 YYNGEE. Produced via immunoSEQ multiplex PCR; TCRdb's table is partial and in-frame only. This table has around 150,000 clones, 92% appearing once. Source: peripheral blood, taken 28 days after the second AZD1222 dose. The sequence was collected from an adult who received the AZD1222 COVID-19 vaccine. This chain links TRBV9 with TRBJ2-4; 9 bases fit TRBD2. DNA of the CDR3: TGTGCCAGCAGCGCTTCTCCGGGACTAGCCCAAATTCAGTACTTC. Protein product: CASSASPGLAQIQYF. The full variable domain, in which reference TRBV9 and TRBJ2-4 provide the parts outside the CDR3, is DSGVTQTPKHLITATGQRVTLRCSPRSGDLSVYWYQQSLDQGLQFLIQYYNGEERAKGNILERFSAQQFPDLHSELNLSSLELGDSALYFCASSASPGLAQIQYFGAGTRLSVL.